Presented here are 20 T cell receptor beta chains from one specimen sequenced in a study of blood T cell repertoires in COVID-19. Clones were read by immunoSEQ multiplex PCR, and TCRdb kept only the in-frame ones, dropping some. Of about 250,000 clones detected, 80% to 90% appear once; the ten largest clones hold 2% to 2.5%. Sequenced sample: PBMCs or T cells enriched from blood (not recorded which). All receptors derive from a woman younger than 35 who had recovered from COVID-19.

This chain joins TRBV19 and TRBJ1-2; 9 nucleotides line up with TRBD1. Per germline, CDR1 LNHDA and CDR2 SQIVND (reference sequence). V trimming: 0 bases; J trimming: 7 bases; junction bases outside the gene matches: 15. The CDR3 runs to 18 residues. The CDR3 nucleotides read TGTGCCAGTAGTATAGATCCAAACCGGGACAGGGTAACGCGTGGCTACACCTTC. It encodes CASSIDPNRDRVTRGYTF.

The chain links TRBV3-1 (or the pseudogene TRBV3-2) to TRBJ2-3; perhaps TRBD2 as D (6 bases). Germline V gives CDR1 LGHDT, CDR2 YNNKEL (reference sequence). Trimming pared 4 bases from V and 2 bases from J, leaving 10 bases between. The CDR3 runs 14 residues. The CDR3: CASSPWGDTDTQYF. The CDR3 DNA reads TGTGCCAGCAGCCCATGGGGGGACACAGATACGCAGTATTTT.

The chain joins TRBV5-1 to TRBJ2-1, with a possible D match to TRBD1 (7 bases). V lost 0 bases and J 9 bases, leaving 16 bases between the germline ends. Germline V gene sequence: CDR1 SGHRS, CDR2 YFSETQ. The CDR3 contains 15 residues. The CDR3 DNA reads as TGCGCCAGCAGCTTGGGGGGACAGCGGGTCGGTGAGCAGTTCTTC. Its protein product is CASSLGGQRVGEQFF.

This rearrangement joins TRBV5-1 to TRBJ2-1; the D gene is possibly TRBD1 (6 bases). Trimming took off 0 bases at V and 9 bases at J, with 16 bases between the two ends. Germline V lookup: CDR1 SGHRS, CDR2 YFSETQ. This CDR3 comprises 15 residues. The CDR3, as DNA: TGCGCCAGCAGCTTGGCCGGGACACTTTGGGGTGAGCAGTTCTTC. This sequence encodes CASSLAGTLWGEQFF. Using reference TRBV5-1 and TRBJ2-1 for the parts outside the CDR3, the full variable domain is KAGVTQTPRYLIKTRGQQVTLSCSPISGHRSVSWYQQTPGQGLQFLFEYFSETQRNKGNFPGRFSGRQFSNSRSEMNVSTLELGDSALYLCASSLAGTLWGEQFFGPGTRLTVL.

The chain uses TRBV28 and TRBJ2-7; 7 bases align to TRBD1. V lost 5 bases to trimming and J lost 2 bases; unmatched junction nucleotides: 12. CDR3 size: 16 residues. The germline V gene has CDR1 MDHEN and CDR2 SYDVKM. CDR3 sequence (DNA): TGTGCCAGCAGTGGAGACCTCGACAGGGACGCCTACGAGCAGTACTTC. Encoded protein: CASSGDLDRDAYEQYF.

J is TRBJ1-2 and V is TRBV4-2; maybe TRBD1 (5 bases). The ends were cut back, 0 bases at V and 7 bases at J, with 12 bases in the middle. Germline CDR1 and CDR2: LGHNA and YNFKEQ. The CDR3 sequence is 14 residues long. The CDR3 here is CASSQDWQGVGYTF. The CDR3 nucleotides are TGTGCCAGCAGCCAAGACTGGCAGGGTGTTGGCTACACCTTC.

The chain employs TRBV5-1 and TRBJ2-7, with a tentative D call TRBD2 (7 bases). Germline V CDR1 and CDR2: SGHRS, YFSETQ. The CDR3 runs to 14 residues. V lost 0 bases to trimming and J lost 2 bases, with 9 bases between them. The CDR3 loop is CASSLAGGTYEQYF. In DNA form, the CDR3 reads TGCGCCAGCAGCTTGGCGGGGGGCACCTACGAGCAGTACTTC.

This chain links TRBV5-5 with TRBJ2-1; 10 positions match TRBD1. The V segment lost 2 bases and the J segment 8 bases; nucleotides outside the gene matches: 7. The germline gives CDR1 SGHKS, CDR2 YYEKEE (reference sequence). This CDR3 comprises 15 residues. Written as DNA, the CDR3 is TGTGCCAGCAGCTTCCGGGACAGGGGCCTCGATGAGCAGTTCTTC. Protein sequence: CASSFRDRGLDEQFF.

This clone is classed as medium-sized (0.01 to 0.1%). The chain combines TRBV11-2 with TRBJ2-5; 12 bases align to TRBD2. J gave up 4 bases and V 5 bases, and 17 bases lay outside the gene matches. This CDR3 contains 19 residues. In germline, CDR1 is SGHAT, CDR2 FQNNGV. Here the CDR3 DNA reads TGTGCCAGCAGCCCTAGGACTAGCGGGGTGGGCAACCCAAGAGAGACCCAGTACTTC. This gives the protein CASSPRTSGVGNPRETQYF.

This sequence joins TRBV10-2 and TRBJ1-2; TRBD1 matches 7 bases. With V trimmed by 5 bases and J by 0 bases, 3 bases remained unmatched. The CDR3 covers 14 residues. Germline lookup yields CDR1 WSHSY and CDR2 SAAADI. The CDR3 nucleotides read TGCGCCAGCAGTACGACAGGGACTAACTATGGCTACACCTTC. Encoded protein: CASSTTGTNYGYTF.

This clone is medium-sized (0.01 to 0.1%). The chain combines TRBV6-5 with TRBJ1-6; D unresolved. Germline CDR1 is MNHEY and CDR2 is SVGAGI. The V end lost 10 bases, the J end lost 5 bases, and 12 bases lay between the germline ends. The CDR3 has 13 amino acids. CDR3 sequence (DNA): TGTGCCACCACCGGGTTCGATAATTCACCCCTCCACTTT. It encodes CATTGFDNSPLHF.

The rearrangement joins TRBV5-1 to TRBJ2-5; D uncertain. The CDR3 runs 14 residues. V was clipped by 3 bases and J by 0 bases, with 9 bases between them. Germline V gene lookup returns CDR1 SGHRS and CDR2 YFSETQ. This CDR3 is CASSSGGNQETQYF. The CDR3 region has the DNA TGCGCCAGCAGCTCCGGTGGTAACCAAGAGACCCAGTACTTC.

V and J are TRBV5-1 and TRBJ2-5, with 8 bases fitting TRBD1. V shed 0 bases and J 5 bases; nucleotides not matched to a gene: 9. The CDR3 covers 16 residues. Germline V gene sequence: CDR1 SGHRS, CDR2 YFSETQ. The CDR3 sequence: CASSLGGQASRETQYF. The CDR3 bases are TGCGCCAGCAGCTTGGGGGGACAGGCGTCGAGGGAGACCCAGTACTTC.

The gene calls are TRBV5-1 and TRBJ2-5, with D possibly TRBD2 on 6 matching bases. The CDR3 length is 13 residues. Germline CDR1 is SGHRS and CDR2 is YFSETQ. V lost 6 bases, J lost 3 bases, and 12 bases lay in between. CDR3 region: CASTGSGEETQYF. The CDR3 region has the DNA TGCGCCAGCACCGGTTCGGGGGAAGAGACCCAGTACTTC. The whole variable domain, filled in from reference TRBV5-1 and TRBJ2-5, reads KAGVTQTPRYLIKTRGQQVTLSCSPISGHRSVSWYQQTPGQGLQFLFEYFSETQRNKGNFPGRFSGRQFSNSRSEMNVSTLELGDSALYLCASTGSGEETQYFGPGTRLLVL.

This chain links TRBV19 with TRBJ1-6; D remains unclear. This CDR3 contains 14 residues. V lost 6 bases to trimming and J lost 1 base, with 7 bases between them. The germline gives CDR1 LNHDA, CDR2 SQIVND (reference sequence). CDR3 DNA: TGTGCCAGTAGAAAGAGTTCCTATAATTCACCCCTCCACTTT. Protein product: CASRKSSYNSPLHF.

J is TRBJ2-1 and V is TRBV5-1; D is perhaps TRBD2 (6 bases). This CDR3 has 11 amino acids. V was shortened by 4 bases and J by 10 bases, with 9 bases between the two germline ends. In germline, CDR1 is SGHRS, CDR2 YFSETQ. In DNA, the CDR3 is TGCGCCAGCAGCGCCCGGGGGGAGCAGTTCTTC. This sequence encodes CASSARGEQFF.

This sequence joins TRBV2 and TRBJ1-5; D call uncertain. CDR1 is SNHLY and CDR2 is FYNNEI in the germline V gene. The V and J ends lost 6 bases and 5 bases respectively, with 14 bases between them. CDR3 length: 14 residues. CDR3 bases: TGTGCCAGCAGAACTGGGCCAGTAGATCAGCCCCAGCATTTT. It translates to CASRTGPVDQPQHF.

This CDR3 is CASSLGDRELDTQYF. CDR3 nucleotide sequence: TGTGCCAGCAGCTTGGGGGACAGGGAATTAGATACGCAGTATTTT. The V gene is TRBV5-6, the J gene TRBJ2-3, with 9 bases fitting TRBD1. Germline V lookup: CDR1 SGHDT, CDR2 YYEEEE. The junction had 4 bases not matched to a gene; V was cut back by 0 bases and J by 5 bases. This CDR3 has 15 residues.

The chain combines TRBV9 with TRBJ2-1; D is possibly TRBD1 (5 bases). The CDR3 loop spans 15 amino acids. V gave up 0 bases and J gave up 5 bases, with 12 bases separating them. The germline V gene has CDR1 SGDLS and CDR2 YYNGEE. The CDR3 here is CASSVGQGTNNEQFF. The CDR3 nucleotides read TGTGCCAGCAGCGTAGGCCAGGGAACCAACAATGAGCAGTTCTTC.

The gene calls are TRBV7-9 and TRBJ1-1; a possible D gene is TRBD1 (6 bases). CDR3 size: 15 residues. The germline V and J ends were trimmed by 5 bases and 1 base, with 14 bases remaining between them. The germline V gene has CDR1 SEHNR and CDR2 FQNEAQ (reference sequence). CDR3 nucleotide sequence: TGTGCCAGCAGCCTAGGGGGGGTGAGGAACACTGAAGCTTTCTTT. Its protein is CASSLGGVRNTEAFF.